The rows below give T cell receptor beta chains drawn from one sample of a study of shared clonotypes between healthy human individuals. Produced via immunoSEQ multiplex PCR; TCRdb's table is partial and in-frame only. Of approximately 600,000 clones listed, 85% to 95% were seen once; the top ten hold over 0.095%. Source material: naive CD8+ T cells sorted from blood. All receptors come from a woman aged 30 to 39 in good health. CDR3s include the opening cysteine and the closing phenylalanine or tryptophan. The order of the fields is CDR3 DNA, CDR3 protein, V gene, J gene, D gene, clone size. The D gene is left open where the match is weak. Rows give clone size only sometimes, using once, few, many, or a class for an expanded clone.

CDR3nt: TGTGCCACCAGCAGGGAGGGGACTAGCGGTAACAATGAGCAGTTCTTC
CDR3aa: CATSREGTSGNNEQFF
v_gene: TRBV15
j_gene: TRBJ2-1
d_gene: TRBD2
abundance: once

CDR3nt: TGCGCCAGCAGCTTATTAGCGGGAGGGCCCCCAGATACGCAGTATTTT
CDR3aa: CASSLLAGGPPDTQYF
v_gene: TRBV5-1
j_gene: TRBJ2-3
d_gene: TRBD2
abundance: NA

CDR3nt: TGTGCCAGCAGCCGGGGTCCAGATACGCAGTATTTT
CDR3aa: CASSRGPDTQYF
v_gene: TRBV13
j_gene: TRBJ2-3
d_gene: NA
abundance: NA

CDR3nt: TGTGCCAGCAGCCCCCGGGCAGGAGCGAACTACAATGAGCAGTTCTTC
CDR3aa: CASSPRAGANYNEQFF
v_gene: TRBV7-9
j_gene: TRBJ2-1
d_gene: NA
abundance: NA

CDR3nt: TGTGCCAGCAGCGCGAGCGGGAGTACGACAGATACGCAGTATTTT
CDR3aa: CASSASGSTTDTQYF
v_gene: TRBV9
j_gene: TRBJ2-3
d_gene: TRBD2
abundance: NA

CDR3nt: TGTGCCACCAGCAGAGGGGACGAAACCCTTGGGAGGGAGACCCAGTACTTC
CDR3aa: CATSRGDETLGRETQYF
v_gene: TRBV15
j_gene: TRBJ2-5
d_gene: NA
abundance: NA

CDR3nt: TGTGCCAGCAGTCAAGGACAGGGCCGGCCTTTATATGGCTACACCTTC
CDR3aa: CASSQGQGRPLYGYTF
v_gene: TRBV6-1
j_gene: TRBJ1-2
d_gene: TRBD1
abundance: NA

CDR3nt: TGTGCCAGCAGCTTGGAATATAACGGGGAGCTGTTTTTT
CDR3aa: CASSLEYNGELFF
v_gene: TRBV5-6
j_gene: TRBJ2-2
d_gene: NA
abundance: NA

CDR3nt: TGTGCCAGCAGGCCGGTGCTAGCGAAGGCCGGGGAGCTGTTTTTT
CDR3aa: CASRPVLAKAGELFF
v_gene: TRBV11-2
j_gene: TRBJ2-2
d_gene: NA
abundance: NA

CDR3nt: TGTGCCAGCCAGGACAGGGGGTATCATCAGCCCCAGCATTTT
CDR3aa: CASQDRGYHQPQHF
v_gene: TRBV27
j_gene: TRBJ1-5
d_gene: TRBD1
abundance: NA

CDR3nt: TGTGCCAGCAGCTTAGGTCGGGCAGCGAACACCGGGGAGCTGTTTTTT
CDR3aa: CASSLGRAANTGELFF
v_gene: TRBV7-9
j_gene: TRBJ2-2
d_gene: NA
abundance: NA

CDR3nt: TGTGCCAGCAGCGGATTACTAGCGGGAGATAGAAGCACAGATACGCAGTATTTT
CDR3aa: CASSGLLAGDRSTDTQYF
v_gene: TRBV9
j_gene: TRBJ2-3
d_gene: TRBD2
abundance: NA

CDR3nt: TGCAGCGGAATAGGACTAGCGAATGACAATGAGCAGTTCTTC
CDR3aa: CSGIGLANDNEQFF
v_gene: TRBV29-1
j_gene: TRBJ2-1
d_gene: TRBD2
abundance: NA

CDR3nt: TGTGCCAGCAGTCCCCTGGCCGGGACAGGAGGTTACGAGCAGTACTTC
CDR3aa: CASSPLAGTGGYEQYF
v_gene: TRBV28
j_gene: TRBJ2-7
d_gene: TRBD1
abundance: NA

CDR3nt: TGTGCCAGCAGTTTAAATCCAGGAGGAAACACCATATATTTT
CDR3aa: CASSLNPGGNTIYF
v_gene: TRBV27
j_gene: TRBJ1-3
d_gene: NA
abundance: NA

CDR3nt: TGTGCCAGCCGTCCCGGGACAGGGTTCGAGCAGTACTTC
CDR3aa: CASRPGTGFEQYF
v_gene: TRBV27
j_gene: TRBJ2-7
d_gene: TRBD1
abundance: NA

CDR3nt: TGTGCCAGCAGCACCGGGGCAGATACGCAGTATTTT
CDR3aa: CASSTGADTQYF
v_gene: TRBV7-8
j_gene: TRBJ2-3
d_gene: NA
abundance: NA

CDR3nt: TGTGCCAGCAGTTTTTCCGAGGGGCCTTGGGAGCAGTACTTC
CDR3aa: CASSFSEGPWEQYF
v_gene: TRBV28
j_gene: TRBJ2-7
d_gene: NA
abundance: NA

CDR3nt: TGTGCCAGCAGCTCGTGGAATGGACACCCAGGCAATCAGCCCCAGCATTTT
CDR3aa: CASSSWNGHPGNQPQHF
v_gene: TRBV5-6
j_gene: TRBJ1-5
d_gene: NA
abundance: NA

CDR3nt: TGCGCCAGCAGCCAAGATTCGGGAGGGGTCTATGGCTACACCTTC
CDR3aa: CASSQDSGGVYGYTF
v_gene: TRBV4-1
j_gene: TRBJ1-2
d_gene: NA
abundance: NA

CDR3nt: TGTGCCAGCAGCTTAGCCCCGGGTAGCTCCTACAATGAGCAGTTCTTC
CDR3aa: CASSLAPGSSYNEQFF
v_gene: TRBV7-9
j_gene: TRBJ2-1
d_gene: NA
abundance: NA

CDR3nt: TGTGCCAGCAGCCCGGCGGGACAGGGAGGCGATGAGCAGTTCTTC
CDR3aa: CASSPAGQGGDEQFF
v_gene: TRBV6-5
j_gene: TRBJ2-1
d_gene: TRBD1
abundance: NA

CDR3nt: TGTGCCAGCAGTTACTCAGATGATCCGGACAGCTACGAGCAGTACTTC
CDR3aa: CASSYSDDPDSYEQYF
v_gene: TRBV6-6
j_gene: TRBJ2-7
d_gene: NA
abundance: NA

CDR3nt: TGTGCCAGCAGTTTGTGGCCCCAAGAGACCCAGTACTTC
CDR3aa: CASSLWPQETQYF
v_gene: TRBV27
j_gene: TRBJ2-5
d_gene: NA
abundance: NA

CDR3nt: TGCGCCAGCAGCCAAGAACGGGCAGGGGGGATGAACACTGAAGCTTTCTTT
CDR3aa: CASSQERAGGMNTEAFF
v_gene: TRBV4-1
j_gene: TRBJ1-1
d_gene: TRBD1
abundance: NA

CDR3nt: TGTGCCAGCAGCGTAGACAGGTACAATGAGCAGTTCTTC
CDR3aa: CASSVDRYNEQFF
v_gene: TRBV9
j_gene: TRBJ2-1
d_gene: NA
abundance: NA

CDR3nt: TGTGCCAGCAGTTTGGAGGTGACTAGCGGGATCACAGATACGCAGTATTTT
CDR3aa: CASSLEVTSGITDTQYF
v_gene: TRBV28
j_gene: TRBJ2-3
d_gene: TRBD2
abundance: NA

CDR3nt: TGTGCCAGCAGCCCCGGGGCTCGCTACGAGCAGTACTTC
CDR3aa: CASSPGARYEQYF
v_gene: TRBV9
j_gene: TRBJ2-7
d_gene: NA
abundance: NA

CDR3nt: TGTGCCAGCAGGAGCGAAAGCTCCTACAATGAGCAGTTCTTC
CDR3aa: CASRSESSYNEQFF
v_gene: TRBV7-8
j_gene: TRBJ2-1
d_gene: NA
abundance: NA

CDR3nt: TGCAGCGTCGTAGGGGATCCCACAGATACGCAGTATTTT
CDR3aa: CSVVGDPTDTQYF
v_gene: TRBV29-1
j_gene: TRBJ2-3
d_gene: NA
abundance: NA

CDR3nt: TGTGCCAGCCGTACCTGGGACTCACCCCTCCACTTT
CDR3aa: CASRTWDSPLHF
v_gene: TRBV21-1
j_gene: TRBJ1-6
d_gene: NA
abundance: NA

CDR3nt: TGTGCCAGCAGTTACCTCAGCGGGTCCTACAATGAGCAGTTCTTC
CDR3aa: CASSYLSGSYNEQFF
v_gene: TRBV6-5
j_gene: TRBJ2-1
d_gene: NA
abundance: NA

CDR3nt: TGTGCCACCCAGGACCGGGGAGGCGAGCAGTACTTC
CDR3aa: CATQDRGGEQYF
v_gene: TRBV7-8
j_gene: TRBJ2-7
d_gene: NA
abundance: NA

CDR3nt: TGCGCCAGCAGCCAAGGTCGGACTAACTACGAGCAGTACTTC
CDR3aa: CASSQGRTNYEQYF
v_gene: TRBV4-1
j_gene: TRBJ2-7
d_gene: NA
abundance: NA

CDR3nt: TGTGCCAGCAGCCCATCATGGACAGGGTCTTACGAGCAGTACTTC
CDR3aa: CASSPSWTGSYEQYF
v_gene: TRBV13
j_gene: TRBJ2-7
d_gene: TRBD1
abundance: once

CDR3nt: TGTGCCAGCAGCTTCCTCCAGGGGGCCAATCAGCCCCAGCATTTT
CDR3aa: CASSFLQGANQPQHF
v_gene: TRBV28
j_gene: TRBJ1-5
d_gene: TRBD1
abundance: NA

CDR3nt: TGTGCCAGCAGTTGGGGACAGGGGGCCGGGGAGCTGTTTTTT
CDR3aa: CASSWGQGAGELFF
v_gene: TRBV27
j_gene: TRBJ2-2
d_gene: TRBD1
abundance: NA

CDR3nt: TGTGCCAGTAGTATAGGGGCGGAGGGTAGCTCCAATCAGCCCCAGCATTTT
CDR3aa: CASSIGAEGSSNQPQHF
v_gene: TRBV19
j_gene: TRBJ1-5
d_gene: NA
abundance: NA

CDR3nt: TGTGCCAGCAGCTCGGATGACACCTACGAGCAGTACTTC
CDR3aa: CASSSDDTYEQYF
v_gene: TRBV5-4
j_gene: TRBJ2-7
d_gene: NA
abundance: NA

CDR3nt: TGTGCCTGGATAGGGGGGTACGAGCAGTACTTC
CDR3aa: CAWIGGYEQYF
v_gene: TRBV30
j_gene: TRBJ2-7
d_gene: NA
abundance: NA